The 10 T cell receptor beta chains below all came from one sample that was sequenced in a study of OX40 agonist ivuxolimab in advanced cancers. Clones were sequenced by immunoSEQ multiplex PCR, and TCRdb holds only the in-frame ones, with some missing. The repertoire holds roughly 25,000 clones, with about 70% as singletons. This specimen was CD4+ or CD8+ T cells sorted from blood, taken in a trial of the OX40 agonist ivuxolimab. All receptors come from an adult with an advanced solid tumor such as melanoma, head and neck, liver or kidney cancer.

The chain links TRBV5-1 to TRBJ1-2; D call uncertain. V lost 5 bases and J lost 3, with 14 bases in between. Looked up from germline, CDR1 is SGHRS and CDR2 is YFSETQ. This CDR3 region has 14 residues. CDR3 nucleotide sequence: TGCGCCAGCAGGGACGACATTCGGGACTATGGCTACACCTTC. Its protein product is CASRDDIRDYGYTF.

V usage is TRBV19 and J usage is TRBJ1-6; 7 bases are shared with TRBD1. This CDR3 is built from 13 residues. CDR1 LNHDA and CDR2 SQIVND come from the germline V gene (reference sequence). Losses at the gene ends were 7 bases for V and 8 bases for J; bases not matched to a gene: 5. CDR3 DNA sequence: TGTGCCAGTAACTTTGACAGGGATTCACCCCTCCACTTT. Its protein product is CASNFDRDSPLHF.

The chain employs TRBV4-1 and TRBJ2-5; a possible D gene is TRBD2 (7 bases). This CDR3 has 15 residues. Germline values: CDR1 MGHRA, CDR2 YSYEKL. Deletions cut 4 bases from V and 5 bases from J, with 17 bases between. The CDR3 DNA follows: TGCGCCAGCAGCCCCCTCTGGGGGGGCGGTGAGACCCAGTACTTC. This translates into CASSPLWGGGETQYF.

The chain carries TRBV7-2 and TRBJ2-2, with no clear D. Trimming removed 5 bases from V and 5 bases from J, with 9 bases in between. The germline CDR1 and CDR2 sequences are SGHTA and FQGNSA. The CDR3 is 13 residues long. CDR3 coding DNA: TGTGCCAGCAGCGCAAGAAGTACCGGGGAGCTGTTTTTT. It is translated as CASSARSTGELFF.

The chain combines TRBV11-3 with TRBJ2-1; 8 bases match TRBD2. The CDR3 has 14 amino acids. The junction had 4 bases not matched to a gene; V was cut back by 5 bases and J by 4 bases. Per germline, CDR1 SGHNT and CDR2 YENEEA. The CDR3 loop is CASSPGGLYNEQFF. The CDR3 nucleotides are TGTGCCAGCAGCCCGGGGGGGCTATACAATGAGCAGTTCTTC.

In its sample, this clone was seen a few times. The V gene is TRBV5-5, the J gene TRBJ1-5; no reliable D call. Germline lookup yields CDR1 SGHKS and CDR2 YYEKEE (reference sequence). V was shortened by 0 bases and J by 5 bases, with 12 bases between the two germline ends. This CDR3 has 15 residues. CDR3 sequence reads: CASSLVGSRDQPQHF. The CDR3 DNA follows: TGTGCCAGCAGCTTGGTCGGTTCTCGGGATCAGCCCCAGCATTTT.

V gene TRBV5-1 combines with J gene TRBJ2-5, with a tentative D call TRBD1 (6 bases). The CDR3 has 15 amino acids. Trimming removed 4 bases from V and 4 bases from J, with 17 bases in between. Germline lookup yields CDR1 SGHRS and CDR2 YFSETQ. Here the CDR3 reads CASSMGTSERETQYF. CDR3 DNA sequence: TGCGCCAGCAGCATGGGGACATCGGAACGAGAGACCCAGTACTTC.

The V and J genes are TRBV30 and TRBJ2-6; 7 nucleotides match TRBD1. The CDR3 contains 15 residues. Per germline, CDR1 GTSNPN and CDR2 SVGIG (reference sequence). V lost 7 bases to trimming and J lost 0 bases; unmatched junction nucleotides: 6. The CDR3 protein is CALDRLDSGANVLTF. DNA of the CDR3: TGTGCCTTGGACAGGTTAGACTCTGGGGCCAACGTCCTGACTTTC. The whole variable domain, filled in from reference TRBV30 and TRBJ2-6, reads SQTIHQWPATLVQPVGSPLSLECTVEGTSNPNLYWYRQAAGRGLQLLFYSVGIGQISSEVPQNLSASRPQDRQFILSSKKLLLSDSGFYLCALDRLDSGANVLTFGAGSRLTVL.

The chain recombines TRBV5-4 with TRBJ2-3; 15 bases line up with TRBD2. The length of the CDR3 is 17 residues. Germline lookup yields CDR1 SGHNT and CDR2 YYREEE (reference sequence). Losses at the gene ends were 5 bases for V and 2 bases for J; bases not matched to a gene: 6. CDR3: CASRPGLAGGNTDTQYF. The DNA for the CDR3 is TGTGCCAGCAGACCCGGACTAGCGGGGGGGAACACAGATACGCAGTATTTT. Complete variable domain (other parts from reference TRBV5-4 and TRBJ2-3): ETGVTQSPTHLIKTRGQQVTLRCSSQSGHNTVSWYQQALGQGPQFIFQYYREEENGRGNFPPRFSGLQFPNYSSELNVNALELDDSALYLCASRPGLAGGNTDTQYFGPGTRLTVL.

The genes are TRBV30 and TRBJ1-3; D not resolved. V lost 3 bases to trimming and J lost 3 bases, with 9 bases between them. Germline CDR1 is GTSNPN and CDR2 is SVGIG (reference sequence). The CDR3 length is 13 residues. The CDR3 DNA reads TGTGCCTGGAGAGCTTTGGGTGGAAACACCATATATTTT. Translated: CAWRALGGNTIYF. Full variable domain (rest looked up from reference TRBV30 and TRBJ1-3): SQTIHQWPATLVQPVGSPLSLECTVEGTSNPNLYWYRQAAGRGLQLLFYSVGIGQISSEVPQNLSASRPQDRQFILSSKKLLLSDSGFYLCAWRALGGNTIYFGEGSWLTVV.